Below, 4 T cell receptor beta chains from the same sample are listed, as sequenced in a study of a mutant IDH1 vaccine in newly diagnosed glioma. Regarding time point: baseline, week 1 (first vaccination visit). Treatment of the sample: pre-vaccination baseline after standard-of-care therapy. The repertoire was sequenced with immunoSEQ multiplex PCR; TCRdb's copy has only in-frame clones and lacks some. Here the sample spans more than 20,000 clones, approximately 91% being singletons. The sequences come from PBMCs, collected from a glioma patient treated with radiotherapy, temozolomide or both. Receptors originate from a man between 25 and 39 years old with glioma.

This clone has just one count. This rearrangement joins TRBV10-1 to TRBJ2-1; 7 nucleotides agree with TRBD1. Per the germline V gene, CDR1 is WNHNN and CDR2 is SYGVQD (reference sequence). V shed 3 bases and J 14 bases; nucleotides not matched to a gene: 7. The length of the CDR3 is 12 residues. The CDR3 loop reads CASSDLGQLKFF. For the CDR3, the DNA is TGCGCCAGCAGTGATCTGGGACAGCTGAAGTTCTTC.

J is TRBJ2-2 and V is TRBV30; D is unclear. The germline V and J ends were trimmed by 3 bases and 3 bases, with 8 bases remaining between them. The length of the CDR3 is 13 residues. Germline assignment: CDR1 GTSNPN and CDR2 SVGIG (reference sequence). In DNA form, the CDR3 reads TGTGCCTGGAGGGGTTCGGACACCGGGGAGCTGTTTTTT. Residues: CAWRGSDTGELFF.

The chain couples TRBV29-1 to TRBJ2-1; 16 bases are shared with TRBD2. The V and J ends lost 8 bases and 4 bases, in that order; junction bases with no gene match: 8. The CDR3 runs to 16 residues. CDR1 and CDR2 from the germline V gene are SQVTM and ANQGSEA. The CDR3 reads CSTLGLAGGSYNEQFF. The CDR3 nucleotides are TGCAGCACCCTGGGACTAGCGGGAGGGAGTTACAATGAGCAGTTCTTC.

The V and J genes are TRBV10-3 and TRBJ1-2; D is perhaps TRBD1 (6 bases). The CDR3 spans 12 residues. The V gene lost 7 bases and the J gene lost 6 bases, with 12 bases spanning the gap. From germline, CDR1 is ENHRY and CDR2 SYGVKD. The DNA for the CDR3 is TGTGCCATCACCCGGGACAAGGATGGCTACACCTTC. Protein product: CAITRDKDGYTF.